The 25 T cell receptor beta chains in this list originate from one sample, sequenced in a study of cytomegalovirus exposure and HLA in healthy donors. A multiplex PCR was run with 60 Vbeta primers and 13 Jbeta primers. Produced via immunoSEQ multiplex PCR; TCRdb's table is partial and in-frame only. The sample holds under 55,000 clones, approximately 72% seen once. Sample: PBMCs. These receptors all stem from a woman younger than 45 in good health and CMV-seronegative.

This clone was seen only once. This sequence joins TRBV11-2 and TRBJ2-1; a possible D gene is TRBD1 (5 bases). The CDR3 contains 11 residues. Germline V gives CDR1 SGHAT, CDR2 FQNNGV. The V end was cut by 5 bases, the J end by 9 bases, with 8 bases between. CDR3 loop: CASSTQGEQFF. The CDR3 bases are TGTGCCAGCAGCACCCAGGGTGAGCAGTTCTTC.

The V gene is TRBV29-1, the J gene TRBJ2-1; 12 bases fit TRBD2. J lost 1 base, V lost 4 bases, and 11 bases had no gene match. This CDR3 spans 18 amino acids. In germline, CDR1 is SQVTM, CDR2 ANQGSEA. CDR3: CSVVVPPGLAGSYNEQFF. DNA for the CDR3: TGCAGCGTTGTTGTCCCACCCGGACTAGCGGGGTCCTACAATGAGCAGTTCTTC.

The rearrangement uses TRBV30 and TRBJ2-1; TRBD2 agrees at 8 bases. The CDR3 is 13 residues long. Germline lookup yields CDR1 GTSNPN and CDR2 SVGIG (reference sequence). CDR3 nucleotide sequence: TGTGCTGGGGAACTAGCGGCCTACAATGAGCAGTTCTTC. This sequence encodes CAGELAAYNEQFF.

V usage is TRBV29-1 and J usage is TRBJ1-3; D may be TRBD1 (5 bases). Looked up from germline, CDR1 is SQVTM and CDR2 is ANQGSEA. V lost 4 bases to trimming and J lost 2 bases, with 9 bases between them. CDR3 length equals 13 residues. In DNA, the CDR3 is TGCAGCGTTGGAGCAGGGCCTGGAAACACCATATATTTT. Amino acid sequence: CSVGAGPGNTIYF.

The chain employs TRBV29-1 and TRBJ1-4; 8 bases are shared with TRBD1. Germline V gene sequence: CDR1 SQVTM, CDR2 ANQGSEA. Trimming cost V 4 bases and J 3 bases; bases outside gene matches: 1. There are 13 residues in the CDR3. CDR3 region: CSVGRGPNEKLFF. The CDR3 DNA reads TGCAGCGTTGGCAGGGGGCCTAATGAAAAACTGTTTTTT.

There are a few counts of this clone. The rearrangement links TRBV29-1 to TRBJ1-1; no clear D gene. V lost 5 bases, J lost 2 bases, and 6 bases lay in between. Germline values: CDR1 SQVTM, CDR2 ANQGSEA. The CDR3 sequence is 11 residues long. The CDR3 reads CSVSGNTEAFF. Here the CDR3 DNA reads TGCAGCGTTTCCGGTAACACTGAAGCTTTCTTT.

CDR3 region: CASSLLAGGPETQYF. CDR3 DNA sequence: TGCGCCAGCAGCTTACTAGCGGGAGGGCCGGAGACCCAGTACTTC. The rearrangement links TRBV5-1 to TRBJ2-5; TRBD2 aligns across 13 bases. The V gene end was trimmed by 2 bases and the J gene end by 5 bases; junction bases not matched to a gene: 3. Germline-derived CDR1 and CDR2 are SGHRS and YFSETQ. The CDR3 sequence is 15 residues long.

The V gene is TRBV28, the J gene TRBJ1-1; the match to TRBD1 covers 8 bases. Germline V gene lookup returns CDR1 MDHEN and CDR2 SYDVKM. The CDR3 extends over 14 amino acids. The junction had 8 bases not matched to a gene; V was cut back by 6 bases and J by 5 bases. In DNA form, the CDR3 reads TGTGCCAGCAGAAGGACAGGGAGGGGGACTGAAGCTTTCTTT. Its translation is CASRRTGRGTEAFF.

The chain links TRBV29-1 to TRBJ2-2; tentatively, D is TRBD2 (6 bases). Germline V lookup: CDR1 SQVTM, CDR2 ANQGSEA. The CDR3 runs 15 residues. Between the trimmed V and J ends, which lost 3 bases and 3 bases, there was a span of 14 bases. CDR3 region: CSVEPGGADTGELFF. The CDR3 region has the DNA TGCAGCGTTGAGCCTGGCGGGGCGGACACCGGGGAGCTGTTTTTT.

The chain employs TRBV7-2 and TRBJ2-7; 9 bases align to TRBD1. CDR3 length equals 14 residues. Losses at the gene ends were 4 bases for V and 6 bases for J; bases not matched to a gene: 7. Germline V CDR1 and CDR2: SGHTA, FQGNSA. The CDR3 loop reads CASSSSGQGIEQYF. The CDR3 coding sequence is TGTGCCAGCAGCTCATCTGGACAGGGGATCGAGCAGTACTTC.

J is TRBJ1-1 and V is TRBV11-3; TRBD1 is a possible D gene (5 bases). CDR3 length: 14 amino acids. Germline CDR1 and CDR2: SGHNT and YENEEA. Trimming took 5 bases from V and 0 from J, leaving 10 bases between them. CDR3 residues: CASSRRGMNTEAFF. The CDR3 DNA is TGTGCCAGCAGCCGACGGGGGATGAACACTGAAGCTTTCTTT.

In its sample, this clone was seen a few times. The V gene is TRBV29-1, the J gene TRBJ1-1, with D uncertain. Germline V gives CDR1 SQVTM, CDR2 ANQGSEA. With 4 bases removed from V and 8 bases from J, the gap between germline ends came to 11 bases. This CDR3 is 11 amino acids long. CDR3 residues: CSVGYVQEAFF. CDR3 DNA: TGCAGCGTTGGATATGTTCAGGAAGCTTTCTTT.

This clone showed up just once. The chain joins TRBV29-1 to TRBJ2-7; 7 nucleotides align to TRBD1. V lost 5 bases and J lost 2; bases outside the gene matches: 3. The CDR3 spans 12 residues. Germline V gives CDR1 SQVTM, CDR2 ANQGSEA. CDR3 nucleotide sequence: TGCAGCGTTCAGGGGGAAACCTACGAGCAGTACTTC. Protein product: CSVQGETYEQYF.

This chain uses TRBV29-1 with TRBJ2-6, with TRBD1 matching over 7 bases. This CDR3 has 18 residues. CDR1 is SQVTM, CDR2 ANQGSEA, per germline. After removal of 4 bases from V and 0 bases from J, the junction contained 12 bases not matched to a gene. The CDR3: CSVAPNRGRGSGANVLTF. The CDR3 DNA reads TGCAGCGTTGCCCCTAACAGGGGAAGAGGCTCTGGGGCCAACGTCCTGACTTTC.

The rearrangement uses TRBV5-6 and TRBJ1-2; D unclear. The length of the CDR3 is 12 residues. V lost 4 bases and J 0 bases, leaving 4 bases between the germline ends. CDR1 and CDR2 from the germline V gene are SGHDT and YYEEEE. Written as DNA, the CDR3 is TGTGCCAGCAGCCGAGCTAACTATGGCTACACCTTC. Translation gives CASSRANYGYTF.

The chain has TRBV2 and TRBJ1-2; 7 nucleotides align to TRBD1. Unmatched junction bases numbered 8, after V lost 3 bases and J lost 1 base. The length of the CDR3 is 16 residues. Germline CDR1 SNHLY, CDR2 FYNNEI. The chain's CDR3 is CASSDAGQAINYGYTF. The CDR3 nucleotides read TGTGCCAGCAGTGATGCCGGACAGGCCATTAACTATGGCTACACCTTC.

The CDR3 here is CASSYSTFRAGEAFF. Here the CDR3 DNA reads TGTGCCAGCAGTTACTCGACTTTCAGGGCCGGTGAAGCTTTCTTT. V and J are TRBV6-5 and TRBJ1-1; TRBD1 might be the D (5 bases). Per germline, CDR1 MNHEY and CDR2 SVGAGI. The CDR3 has 15 amino acids. V gave up 0 bases and J gave up 7 bases, with 15 bases separating them.

The chain recombines TRBV7-8 with TRBJ1-2; 8 bases agree with TRBD1. Per the germline V gene, CDR1 is SGHVS and CDR2 is FQNEAQ. The trim removed 5 bases at V and 5 bases at J, leaving 7 bases unmatched. The CDR3 is 14 residues long. The CDR3 loop is CASSPTGARYGYTF. CDR3 nucleotide sequence: TGTGCCAGCAGCCCGACAGGGGCGAGGTATGGCTACACCTTC.

Only a few counts were recorded for this clone. The chain recombines TRBV2 with TRBJ1-1; D is unclear. The CDR3 has 13 residues. CDR1 and CDR2 from the germline V gene are SNHLY and FYNNEI. The V end lost 3 bases, the J end lost 1 base, and 6 bases lay between the germline ends. CDR3 protein: CASSDWRNTEAFF. CDR3 sequence (DNA): TGTGCCAGCAGTGATTGGAGGAACACTGAAGCTTTCTTT.

CDR3: CASSPTTGGSDTQYF. CDR3 DNA sequence: TGTGCCAGCAGCCCCACGACAGGGGGCTCAGATACGCAGTATTTT. The chain is built from TRBV7-8 and TRBJ2-3, with 10 positions matching TRBD1. CDR3 length: 15 residues. The germline gives CDR1 SGHVS, CDR2 FQNEAQ. J lost 4 bases, V lost 5 bases, and 6 bases had no gene match.

This chain joins TRBV30 and TRBJ1-6, with D possibly matching TRBD1 (5 bases). V lost 1 base, J lost 6 bases, and 10 bases lay in between. This CDR3 comprises 14 residues. Germline values: CDR1 GTSNPN, CDR2 SVGIG (reference sequence). The CDR3, as DNA: TGTGCCTGGAGTGGCACAGGCCCTAATTCACCCCTCCACTTT. Protein: CAWSGTGPNSPLHF.

This clone was detected only once. V and J are TRBV29-1 and TRBJ1-2; TRBD1 might be the D (5 bases). Per germline, CDR1 SQVTM and CDR2 ANQGSEA. The CDR3 loop spans 13 amino acids. V was shortened by 0 bases and J by 3 bases, with 8 bases between the two germline ends. CDR3 bases: TGCAGCGTTGAAGATGTCAGGGACTATGGCTACACCTTC. Translation: CSVEDVRDYGYTF.

This clone showed up just a few times. J is TRBJ1-2 and V is TRBV5-4; 7 bases are a match to TRBD1. CDR1 SGHNT and CDR2 YYREEE come from the germline V gene (reference sequence). The trim removed 4 bases at V and 3 bases at J, leaving 3 bases unmatched. The CDR3 spans 13 residues. The CDR3 protein is CASSAGTDYGYTF. As DNA, the CDR3 is TGTGCCAGCAGCGCCGGGACAGACTATGGCTACACCTTC.

V and J are TRBV5-4 and TRBJ2-7, with a tentative D call TRBD1 (6 bases). Per germline, CDR1 SGHNT and CDR2 YYREEE (reference sequence). CDR3 length equals 11 residues. V was cut by 7 bases and J by 6 bases, with 11 bases left in between. CDR3 DNA sequence: TGTGCCAGCGGACAGAACGTCGAGCAGTACTTC. Protein sequence: CASGQNVEQYF.

The chain recombines TRBV27 with TRBJ1-2, with TRBD1 as a possible D gene (5 bases). Germline-derived CDR1 and CDR2 are MNHEY and SMNVEV (reference sequence). Trimming shortened V by 6 bases and J by 8 bases, and 19 bases separated the two germline ends. CDR3 length: 14 residues. CDR3 region: CASSSWGEHGGYTF. The CDR3 DNA reads as TGTGCCAGCAGCAGTTGGGGGGAGCACGGGGGCTACACCTTC.